This is a list of T cell receptor beta chains from one sample in a study of shared clonotypes between healthy human individuals. The data were produced by immunoSEQ multiplex PCR, yet TCRdb's version contains in-frame clones alone and is incomplete. The table includes 330,000 or so clones, around two thirds detected once. The specimen was memory CD4+ T cells sorted from blood. The receptors shown here come from a man in his thirties or forties in good health. CDR3s include the opening cysteine and the closing phenylalanine or tryptophan. Clone size, where shown, is once, few, many, or a class for clones that have expanded.

v_call: TRBV11-2
j_call: TRBJ2-3
clone_size: .
cdr3_aa: CASSLRDSTDTQYF

v_call: TRBV6-1
j_call: TRBJ2-7
clone_size: .
cdr3_aa: CASSEVGQGPYEQYF

v_call: TRBV5-6
j_call: TRBJ2-3
clone_size: few
cdr3_aa: CASSLQRNTQYF

v_call: TRBV5-1
j_call: TRBJ1-3
clone_size: .
cdr3_aa: CASSLGVQGSGNTIYF

v_call: TRBV18
j_call: TRBJ2-5
clone_size: .
cdr3_aa: CASSPPGSLRETQYF

v_call: TRBV25-1
j_call: TRBJ2-3
clone_size: .
cdr3_aa: CASALTDTQYF

v_call: TRBV11-3
j_call: TRBJ1-2
clone_size: .
cdr3_aa: CASRVKWWQDYGYTF

v_call: TRBV10-1
j_call: TRBJ2-3
clone_size: .
cdr3_aa: CASSEFRQGIRNTQYF

v_call: TRBV9
j_call: TRBJ1-4
clone_size: few
cdr3_aa: CASSVSGAGEKLFF

v_call: TRBV6-5
j_call: TRBJ2-1
clone_size: .
cdr3_aa: CASSYVRDRTNEQFF

v_call: TRBV29-1
j_call: TRBJ2-7
clone_size: .
cdr3_aa: CSVVRDSPYEQYF

v_call: TRBV6-1
j_call: TRBJ2-7
clone_size: .
cdr3_aa: CASSPQGYEQYF

v_call: TRBV11-3
j_call: TRBJ2-3
clone_size: .
cdr3_aa: CASSPSGDTQYF

v_call: TRBV6-5
j_call: TRBJ1-1
clone_size: .
cdr3_aa: CASRAGGETEAFF

v_call: TRBV6-5
j_call: TRBJ1-5
clone_size: .
cdr3_aa: CASSKQGRDQPQHF

v_call: TRBV13
j_call: TRBJ2-7
clone_size: few
cdr3_aa: CASSPRGLASYEQYF

v_call: TRBV7-2
j_call: TRBJ2-1
clone_size: .
cdr3_aa: CASSPPPVHNEQFF

v_call: TRBV28
j_call: TRBJ1-1
clone_size: .
cdr3_aa: CASTTGGFVNTEAFF

v_call: TRBV7-3
j_call: TRBJ2-2
clone_size: few
cdr3_aa: CASSRDRVDTGELFF

v_call: TRBV7-9
j_call: TRBJ2-7
clone_size: .
cdr3_aa: CASRPPRGPPRVGYEQYF

v_call: TRBV20-1
j_call: TRBJ1-5
clone_size: .
cdr3_aa: CSARNNQPQHF

v_call: TRBV5-1
j_call: TRBJ2-7
clone_size: .
cdr3_aa: CASSRGGSINEQYF

v_call: TRBV25-1
j_call: TRBJ2-1
clone_size: .
cdr3_aa: CASSDNGFYEQFF

v_call: TRBV28
j_call: TRBJ2-6
clone_size: .
cdr3_aa: CASSLLASGSFGANVLTF

v_call: TRBV9
j_call: TRBJ2-1
clone_size: .
cdr3_aa: CASSAQLAGVVDEQFF

v_call: TRBV5-5
j_call: TRBJ2-5
clone_size: many
cdr3_aa: CASSPTGFSLETQYF

v_call: TRBV6-1
j_call: TRBJ1-2
clone_size: few
cdr3_aa: CAILGVRGDYGYTF

v_call: TRBV7-6
j_call: TRBJ2-7
clone_size: .
cdr3_aa: CASSSLSSSYEQYF

v_call: TRBV2
j_call: TRBJ2-1
clone_size: .
cdr3_aa: CASTEREGVYNEQFF

v_call: TRBV7-2
j_call: TRBJ2-1
clone_size: few
cdr3_aa: CASTKPARLAGGPYNEQFF

v_call: TRBV28
j_call: TRBJ2-5
clone_size: few
cdr3_aa: CASSSWGGVETQYF

v_call: TRBV18
j_call: TRBJ2-7
clone_size: .
cdr3_aa: CASSPRGGTFYEQYF

v_call: TRBV7-7
j_call: TRBJ2-1
clone_size: .
cdr3_aa: CASSQDDRPSNEQFF

v_call: TRBV5-1
j_call: TRBJ1-3
clone_size: few
cdr3_aa: CASSSADTSSGNTIYF

v_call: TRBV11-2
j_call: TRBJ2-3
clone_size: few
cdr3_aa: CASSYRVMADTQYF

v_call: TRBV30
j_call: TRBJ1-6
clone_size: .
cdr3_aa: CAWTLGTAGSPLHF

v_call: TRBV5-1
j_call: TRBJ2-2
clone_size: once
cdr3_aa: CASSYNKGYTGELFF

v_call: TRBV7-6
j_call: TRBJ2-5
clone_size: .
cdr3_aa: CASSLVVEETQYF

v_call: TRBV28
j_call: TRBJ2-3
clone_size: .
cdr3_aa: CASSPTGTSTDTQYF

v_call: TRBV18
j_call: TRBJ2-1
clone_size: .
cdr3_aa: CASSPPSYNEQFF

v_call: TRBV5-4
j_call: TRBJ1-1
clone_size: .
cdr3_aa: CASSLPTRTEAFF

v_call: TRBV19
j_call: TRBJ2-2
clone_size: few
cdr3_aa: CASRTGGATGELFF

v_call: TRBV7-2
j_call: TRBJ1-2
clone_size: few
cdr3_aa: CASSLLRTPSNYGYTF

v_call: TRBV9
j_call: TRBJ2-5
clone_size: .
cdr3_aa: CASSTGTATQETQYF

v_call: TRBV10-2
j_call: TRBJ1-5
clone_size: few
cdr3_aa: CASSVTQGGGQPQHF

v_call: TRBV6-1
j_call: TRBJ2-1
clone_size: few
cdr3_aa: CASSEMEGALYNEQFF

v_call: TRBV7-9
j_call: TRBJ2-1
clone_size: few
cdr3_aa: CASSLEWGLYEQFF

v_call: TRBV11-2
j_call: TRBJ1-1
clone_size: .
cdr3_aa: CASSLEGSVGTEAFF

v_call: TRBV28
j_call: TRBJ2-3
clone_size: few
cdr3_aa: CASSFPQGRGKTDTQYF

v_call: TRBV7-2
j_call: TRBJ2-5
clone_size: once
cdr3_aa: CASSLKPLPETQYF

v_call: TRBV7-2
j_call: TRBJ1-1
clone_size: few
cdr3_aa: CASSTAYRSEAFF

v_call: TRBV7-8
j_call: TRBJ2-7
clone_size: few
cdr3_aa: CASSFTGAGEQYF

v_call: TRBV5-4
j_call: TRBJ1-1
clone_size: .
cdr3_aa: CASSTGTVNTEAFF

v_call: TRBV10-3
j_call: TRBJ2-4
clone_size: .
cdr3_aa: CAISEGGESNIQYF

v_call: TRBV18
j_call: TRBJ2-7
clone_size: .
cdr3_aa: CASSLRTEPYYEQYF